A single sample is the source of the 25 T cell receptor beta chains below, sequenced in a study of cytomegalovirus exposure and HLA in healthy donors. PCR primers comprised 60 Vbeta and 13 Jbeta primers. Only in-frame clones appear in the TCRdb table, and some are missing; sequencing was by immunoSEQ multiplex PCR. Here the sample spans under 200,000 clones, over 75% being singletons. Sequencing used PBMCs. Source of these receptors: a young man in good health and CMV-seropositive.

The chain combines TRBV7-9 with TRBJ2-3; 8 positions match TRBD1. The CDR3 contains 16 residues. The V and J ends lost 5 bases and 4 bases, in that order; junction bases with no gene match: 11. Germline CDR1 SEHNR, CDR2 FQNEAQ (reference sequence). The CDR3 loop is CASSRYATGAADTQYF. The CDR3 nucleotides read TGTGCCAGCAGCCGTTACGCGACAGGGGCAGCAGATACGCAGTATTTT.

This clone has just a few counts. V and J are TRBV7-9 and TRBJ1-1, with TRBD1 matching 7 bases. The germline gives CDR1 SEHNR, CDR2 FQNEAQ (reference sequence). The trim removed 5 bases at V and 8 bases at J, leaving 11 bases unmatched. CDR3 length: 14 amino acids. The CDR3 DNA is TGTGCCAGCAGCCATTGGACAGGACTTAACGAAGCTTTCTTT. It translates to CASSHWTGLNEAFF.

The chain employs TRBV5-4 and TRBJ1-2, with D maybe TRBD1 (5 bases). V was trimmed by 9 bases and J by 2 bases, leaving 14 bases between them. The CDR3 spans 13 residues. Per the germline V gene, CDR1 is SGHNT and CDR2 is YYREEE (reference sequence). The CDR3 coding sequence is TGTGCCATCAAGGTCCCAGGGAACTATGGCTACACCTTC. Protein product: CAIKVPGNYGYTF.

The chain joins TRBV10-3 to TRBJ1-5; D remains ambiguous. The germline V gene encodes CDR1 ENHRY and CDR2 SYGVKD. V was trimmed by 4 bases and J by 0 bases, leaving 16 bases between them. The CDR3 extends over 17 amino acids. The CDR3 nucleotides read TGTGCCATCAGTGTTATCGGCGGCCCATATAGCAATCAGCCCCAGCATTTT. It encodes CAISVIGGPYSNQPQHF.

This clone appeared once. The identical CDR3 is also encoded by other nucleotide sequences in the sample. This chain uses TRBV4-1 with TRBJ2-1; 7 bases align to TRBD2. With 1 base clipped from V and 3 bases from J, the junction kept 6 bases outside the gene matches. The CDR3 has 16 residues. Germline CDR1 MGHRA, CDR2 YSYEKL. The CDR3 DNA sequence: TGCGCCAGCAGCCAAGCGGGGGGAGACGACTACAATGAGCAGTTCTTC. It encodes CASSQAGGDDYNEQFF.

The V and J genes are TRBV19 and TRBJ1-3, with D tentatively TRBD1 (5 bases). Germline V lookup: CDR1 LNHDA, CDR2 SQIVND (reference sequence). The CDR3 has 14 amino acids. With 6 bases removed from V and 1 base from J, the gap between germline ends came to 10 bases. CDR3 in DNA: TGTGCCAGTAGCCTCAGGGAATCTGGAAACACCATATATTTT. Translated: CASSLRESGNTIYF.

This sequence joins TRBV30 and TRBJ2-1, with 11 bases aligning to TRBD2. Unmatched junction bases numbered 13, after V lost 2 bases and J lost 4 bases. The CDR3 spans 18 residues. Germline V gene sequence: CDR1 GTSNPN, CDR2 SVGIG (reference sequence). The CDR3 sequence is CAWSLRPFLAGGYNEQFF. The CDR3, as DNA: TGTGCCTGGAGTCTACGTCCCTTCCTAGCGGGGGGTTACAATGAGCAGTTCTTC.

V gene TRBV7-6 combines with J gene TRBJ1-2; 10 bases match TRBD1. The trim removed 7 bases at V and 4 bases at J, leaving 12 bases unmatched. Germline V lookup: CDR1 SGHVS, CDR2 FNYEAQ. The CDR3 runs 16 residues. CDR3 nucleotides: TGTGCCAGCAACGACCCTCGGACAGGGGGTGGCTATGGCTACACCTTC. Protein: CASNDPRTGGGYGYTF.

The J gene is TRBJ2-3, the V gene TRBV6-5, with 8 bases identical to TRBD1. This CDR3 region has 15 residues. The germline CDR1 and CDR2 sequences are MNHEY and SVGAGI. The ends lost 1 base at V and 3 bases at J; junction bases unmatched: 3. CDR3 in amino acids: CASSYWTGLTDTQYF. DNA for the CDR3: TGTGCCAGCAGTTACTGGACAGGGTTAACAGATACGCAGTATTTT.

V is TRBV7-2 and J is TRBJ2-5; 10 bases agree with TRBD1. The tail of the sequence fits TRBJ2-7 better, so the J call may be wrong. Germline V CDR1 and CDR2: SGHTA, FQGNSA. This CDR3 spans 15 amino acids. The CDR3 reads CASSLDRGSFYEQYF. The CDR3, as DNA: TGTGCCAGCAGCCTGGACAGGGGGAGTTTCTACGAGCAGTACTTC.

The J gene is TRBJ2-3, the V gene TRBV2, with 11 positions matching TRBD2. V lost 6 bases, J lost 5 bases, and 7 bases stayed unmatched. The germline CDR1 and CDR2 sequences are SNHLY and FYNNEI. CDR3 length equals 15 residues. The CDR3 here is CASRSTSGEGDTQYF. The CDR3 nucleotides read TGTGCCAGCAGGTCGACTAGCGGGGAGGGAGATACGCAGTATTTT.

The V and J genes are TRBV6-5 and TRBJ1-2; D unclear. Germline CDR1 is MNHEY and CDR2 is SVGAGI. This CDR3 region has 13 residues. V was pared by 1 base and J by 2 bases, with 5 bases between. The CDR3 region is CASSYWQNYGYTF. DNA of the CDR3: TGTGCCAGCAGTTACTGGCAGAACTATGGCTACACCTTC.

V gene TRBV5-6 combines with J gene TRBJ1-1, with D possibly matching TRBD1 (5 bases). The germline CDR1 and CDR2 sequences are SGHDT and YYEEEE. The CDR3 is made up of 14 amino acids. The V gene lost 0 bases and the J gene lost 0 bases, with 6 bases spanning the gap. As DNA, the CDR3 is TGTGCCAGCAGCTTGGGACAGATGAACACTGAAGCTTTCTTT. Translating gives CASSLGQMNTEAFF.

In this sample, this clone turned up a few times. This chain joins TRBV5-1 and TRBJ1-1; 8 bases match TRBD1. This CDR3 is 12 amino acids long. The junction had 0 bases not matched to a gene; V was cut back by 5 bases and J by 3 bases. Germline V gene lookup returns CDR1 SGHRS and CDR2 YFSETQ. The CDR3 bases are TGCGCCAGCAGACAGGGGGACACTGAAGCTTTCTTT. Encoded protein: CASRQGDTEAFF.

Worth noting for this clone: Germline is not matched at one junction end, which may reflect a read error. This chain uses TRBV7-7 with TRBJ2-2; 9 bases map to TRBD2. From germline, CDR1 is SSHAT and CDR2 FNYEAQ (reference sequence). CDR3 length equals 18 residues. The chain's CDR3 is CASSLNGRGGPNTGELFF. The DNA of the CDR3 is TGTGCTAGCAGCTTAAATGGGCGGGGGGGCCCGAACACCGGGGAGCTGTTTTTT. The full variable domain, completed using reference TRBV7-7 and TRBJ2-2, is GAGVSQSPRYKVTKRGQDVTLRCDPISSHATLYWYQQALGQGPEFLTYFNYEAQPDKSGLPSDRFSAERPEGSISTLTIQRTEQRDSAMYRCASSLNGRGGPNTGELFFGEGSRLTVL.

This chain uses TRBV4-1 with TRBJ2-5; 11 bases agree with TRBD2. Germline V lookup: CDR1 MGHRA, CDR2 YSYEKL. V shed 3 bases, J shed 1 base, and the junction held 1 base outside the gene matches. The CDR3 loop spans 15 amino acids. DNA for the CDR3: TGCGCCAGCAGCCACGGGACTAGCGGCCAAGAGACCCAGTACTTC. This gives the protein CASSHGTSGQETQYF.

V is TRBV9 and J is TRBJ1-2, with a tentative D call TRBD1 (5 bases). Trimming pared 3 bases from V and 7 bases from J, leaving 13 bases between. Germline CDR1 is SGDLS and CDR2 is YYNGEE. The CDR3 totals 13 residues. This CDR3 is CASSGGGAPGYTF. CDR3 DNA: TGTGCCAGCAGCGGGGGCGGGGCCCCTGGCTACACCTTC.

Of note for this clone: Within the sample, other DNA sequences also encode this same CDR3. The J gene is TRBJ1-5, the V gene TRBV12-5, with D possibly being TRBD1 (6 bases). Germline V CDR1 and CDR2: LGHNT, FRNRAP. Trimming pared 3 bases from V and 0 bases from J, leaving 18 bases between. This CDR3 is built from 18 residues. The CDR3 nucleotides are TGTGCTAGTGGTTTCGGGTTACAGGGAAGATATAGCAATCAGCCCCAGCATTTT. The encoded protein is CASGFGLQGRYSNQPQHF.

The gene calls are TRBV5-1 and TRBJ2-3; no reliable D call. The germline CDR1 and CDR2 sequences are SGHRS and YFSETQ. V lost 5 bases to trimming and J lost 0 bases, with 7 bases between them. This CDR3 comprises 13 residues. CDR3 sequence reads: CASRASSTDTQYF. The CDR3 nucleotides are TGCGCCAGCAGGGCTTCTAGCACAGATACGCAGTATTTT.

The V and J genes are TRBV11-2 and TRBJ2-2; 7 nucleotides match TRBD1. The V gene end was trimmed by 5 bases and the J gene end by 0 bases; junction bases not matched to a gene: 6. There are 16 residues in the CDR3. Germline CDR1 SGHAT, CDR2 FQNNGV. This CDR3 is CASSPWDSANTGELFF. The CDR3 DNA follows: TGTGCCAGCAGCCCTTGGGACAGCGCGAACACCGGGGAGCTGTTTTTT.

The CDR3: CASSRSGQGLNTEAFF. CDR3 DNA: TGTGCCAGCAGCCGATCGGGACAGGGGTTGAACACTGAAGCTTTCTTT. This chain links TRBV7-9 with TRBJ1-1; 10 nucleotides align to TRBD1. V lost 5 bases, J lost 0 bases, and 6 bases stayed unmatched. The germline CDR1 and CDR2 sequences are SEHNR and FQNEAQ (reference sequence). The CDR3 consists of 16 residues. Filled out from reference TRBV7-9 and TRBJ1-1, the complete variable domain reads DTGVSQNPRHKITKRGQNVTFRCDPISEHNRLYWYRQTLGQGPEFLTYFQNEAQLEKSRLLSDRFSAERPKGSFSTLEIQRTEQGDSAMYLCASSRSGQGLNTEAFFGQGTRLTVV.

The V gene is TRBV29-1, the J gene TRBJ2-7, with a possible D match to TRBD1 (5 bases). Germline V gives CDR1 SQVTM, CDR2 ANQGSEA. This CDR3 region has 11 residues. Deletions cut 4 bases from V and 6 bases from J, with 10 bases between. The CDR3 sequence is CSVGQGVEQYF. The CDR3 coding sequence is TGCAGCGTTGGCCAAGGGGTCGAGCAGTACTTC.

With respect to this clone: The same CDR3 also results from other DNA sequences found in this sample. The chain uses TRBV7-6 and TRBJ1-2; 11 bases line up with TRBD1. CDR1 SGHVS and CDR2 FNYEAQ come from the germline V gene. J was trimmed by 7 bases and V by 5 bases; bases with no gene match: 6. This CDR3 is built from 14 residues. CDR3 region: CASSPDRGLSGYTF. DNA for the CDR3: TGTGCCAGCAGCCCGGACAGGGGGCTAAGTGGCTACACCTTC.

The V and J genes are TRBV7-6 and TRBJ2-1, with TRBD2 as a possible D gene (6 bases). This CDR3 contains 14 residues. The germline CDR1 and CDR2 sequences are SGHVS and FNYEAQ. V was pared by 3 bases and J by 8 bases, with 14 bases between. CDR3 in amino acids: CASSFGVAEDEQFF. The CDR3 DNA reads as TGTGCCAGCAGCTTCGGGGTAGCGGAGGATGAGCAGTTCTTC.

This chain connects TRBV6-1 to TRBJ1-4; 7 nucleotides line up with TRBD1. The CDR3 contains 14 residues. Germline V CDR1 and CDR2: MNHNS, SASEGT. After removal of 4 bases from V and 3 bases from J, the junction contained 2 bases not matched to a gene. In nucleotides, the CDR3 is TGTGCCAGCAGTGGACAGGGAGCTAATGAAAAACTGTTTTTT. It codes for CASSGQGANEKLFF.